This T cell receptor beta chain was captured in a study of OX40 agonist ivuxolimab in advanced cancers. On the study more broadly: Of the patients, three showed partial responses, one with hepatocellular carcinoma and two with cutaneous melanoma.

Sequenced by immunoSEQ multiplex PCR; TCRdb stores in-frame clones only, minus some. The data hold about 80,000 clones, with roughly 90% observed a single time. Details on this clone: The antigen is not known.

Study findings and constraints: Determination of antigen specificity was not performed for the expanded peripheral T cells.

CDR1 is MNHEY and CDR2 is SMNVEV in the germline V gene (reference sequence). V dropped 9 bases and J dropped 6; count of bases not matched to a gene: 7. The CDR3 is 13 amino acids. Sequenced material: CD4+ or CD8+ T cells sorted from blood, taken in a trial of the OX40 agonist ivuxolimab. The chain couples TRBV27 to TRBJ1-5; 8 bases are a match to TRBD1. This TCR was sampled from an adult with an advanced solid tumor such as melanoma, head and neck, liver or kidney cancer. CDR3 amino acids: CASSTGGGQPQHF. The CDR3 region has the DNA TGTGCCAGTAGCACAGGGGGGGGTCAGCCCCAGCATTTT.